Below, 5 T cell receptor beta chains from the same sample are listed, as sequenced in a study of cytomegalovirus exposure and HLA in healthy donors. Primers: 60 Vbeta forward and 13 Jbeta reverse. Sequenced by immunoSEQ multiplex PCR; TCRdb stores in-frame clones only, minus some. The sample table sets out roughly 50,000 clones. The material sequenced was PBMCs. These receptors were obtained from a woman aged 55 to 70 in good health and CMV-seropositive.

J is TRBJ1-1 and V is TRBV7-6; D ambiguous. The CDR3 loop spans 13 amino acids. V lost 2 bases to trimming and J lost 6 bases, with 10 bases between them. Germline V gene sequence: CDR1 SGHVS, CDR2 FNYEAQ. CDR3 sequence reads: CASSLWQASEAFF. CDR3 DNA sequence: TGTGCCAGCAGCTTATGGCAGGCATCTGAAGCTTTCTTT.

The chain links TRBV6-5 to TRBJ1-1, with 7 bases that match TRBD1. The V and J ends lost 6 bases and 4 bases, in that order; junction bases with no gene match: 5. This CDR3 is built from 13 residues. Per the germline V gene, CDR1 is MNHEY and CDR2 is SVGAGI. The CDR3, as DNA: TGTGCCAGCAGGCCATACAGGGGCACTGAAGCTTTCTTT. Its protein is CASRPYRGTEAFF.

CDR3 loop: CASSFPRAEAFF. The CDR3 region has the DNA TGTGCCAGCAGCTTCCCCCGCGCTGAAGCTTTCTTT. The chain employs TRBV11-2 and TRBJ1-1; D not certain. The CDR3 covers 12 residues. Germline V gene sequence: CDR1 SGHAT, CDR2 FQNNGV. V was clipped by 3 bases and J by 6 bases, with 8 bases between them.

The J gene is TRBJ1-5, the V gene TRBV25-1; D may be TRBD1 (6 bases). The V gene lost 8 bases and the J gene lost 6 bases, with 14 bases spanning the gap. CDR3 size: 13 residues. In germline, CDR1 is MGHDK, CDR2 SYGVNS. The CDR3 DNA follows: TGTGCCAGCGCGGCGACAGGAACTCAGCCCCAGCATTTT. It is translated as CASAATGTQPQHF.

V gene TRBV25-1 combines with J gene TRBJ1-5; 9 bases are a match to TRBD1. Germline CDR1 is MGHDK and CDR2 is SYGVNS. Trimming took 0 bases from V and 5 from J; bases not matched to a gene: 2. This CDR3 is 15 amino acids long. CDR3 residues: CASSEYWDRDQPQHF. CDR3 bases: TGTGCCAGCAGTGAATATTGGGACAGGGATCAGCCCCAGCATTTT.